This T cell receptor (beta chain) was identified in a study of blood T cell repertoires in COVID-19. Authors' analysis steps: Estimated nucleated cell counts came from reference gene primer amplification. The data were produced by immunoSEQ multiplex PCR, yet TCRdb's version contains in-frame clones alone and is incomplete. Clone size and V and J calls were adopted from that table, with D and trimming inferred from the DNA. The sample lists some 330,000 clones, roughly 88% occurring once. The ends lost 2 bases at V and 2 bases at J; junction bases unmatched: 8. This CDR3 contains 18 residues. Looked up from germline, CDR1 is SGDLS and CDR2 is YYNGEE.

Sequenced material: peripheral blood. The chain has TRBV9 and TRBJ2-1; 12 bases align to TRBD2. The receptor was derived from a woman in her forties or fifties with active or convalescent COVID-19. DNA for the CDR3: TGTGCCAGCAGCGTCGGGACTAGCGGGCTGAGAGCCTACAATGAGCAGTTCTTC. It translates to CASSVGTSGLRAYNEQFF.